These 8 T cell receptor beta chains originate from one sample sequenced in a study of T-cell reconstitution after alpha-beta-depleted transplantation in children. As it was prepared, the TCRbeta library received unique molecular identifiers. From the PCR reads, TCRdb called clonotypes with MiXCR, one entry per CDR3 protein. The sample shows 120,000 or so distinct CDR3 sequences, about 23% of them seen only once. The source was PBMCs, mostly from graft donor cells, collected 180 days after TCRalphabeta/CD19-depleted stem cell transplant. The origin of the receptors is a male patient under 10 years old who had a stem cell transplant for chronic granulomatous disease, so the T cells may come from the graft donor.

The chain has TRBV27 and TRBJ2-1; 10 positions agree with TRBD2. The germline gives CDR1 MNHEY, CDR2 SMNVEV (reference sequence). The CDR3 is 18 amino acids. V dropped 7 bases and J dropped 1; count of bases not matched to a gene: 13. The CDR3 DNA reads TGTGCCAGCACCCCCTGGCTAGCGGGAGCAGTGTCCTACAATGAGCAGTTCTTC. Its protein is CASTPWLAGAVSYNEQFF.

This chain connects TRBV5-1 to TRBJ2-7, with a tentative D call TRBD2 (6 bases). The CDR3 is 14 amino acids. The V end was cut by 4 bases, the J end by 7 bases, with 18 bases between. Germline assignment: CDR1 SGHRS and CDR2 YFSETQ. CDR3 coding DNA: TGCGCCAGCAGCATACCCGGGACTGCGTTTGAGCAGTACTTC. Translated, it gives CASSIPGTAFEQYF.

The chain is built from TRBV5-1 and TRBJ2-7; perhaps TRBD2 as D (6 bases). Germline CDR1 is SGHRS and CDR2 is YFSETQ. The CDR3 contains 16 residues. The ends were cut back, 3 bases at V and 4 bases at J, with 20 bases in the middle. CDR3 DNA sequence: TGCGCCAGCAGCTCGAGGAACGGGACTTCAATTTACGAGCAGTACTTC. The encoded protein is CASSSRNGTSIYEQYF.

This clonotype came up once. The chain recombines TRBV5-6 with TRBJ2-3, with TRBD2 as a possible D gene (6 bases). V dropped 4 bases and J dropped 6 bases, with 9 bases sitting between them. This CDR3 is built from 12 residues. Germline V gene sequence: CDR1 SGHDT, CDR2 YYEEEE. The DNA for the CDR3 is TGTGCCAGCAGCGCCAGCGGGGATACGCAGTATTTT. Protein product: CASSASGDTQYF.

V gene TRBV7-2 combines with J gene TRBJ1-4; 8 bases are shared with TRBD1. The V gene's germline CDR1 is SGHTA and CDR2 FQGNSA. V was pared by 6 bases and J by 7 bases, with 7 bases of the junction left unmatched. The CDR3 is made up of 14 amino acids. CDR3 coding DNA: TGTGCCAGCAGACACGGACAGGGTACTGAAAAACTGTTTTTT. Translated, it gives CASRHGQGTEKLFF.

This clonotype was observed a handful of times. The junction shows a germline mismatch at one end, possibly a read error. The rearrangement links TRBV20-1 to TRBJ2-7; TRBD1 matches at 9 bases. Germline CDR1 reads DFQATT; CDR2 reads SNEGSKA (reference sequence). This CDR3 region has 15 residues. This CDR3 reads CSARDRQGVSYEQYF. The CDR3 coding sequence is TGCAGTGCTCGAGACAGACAGGGGGTAAGCTACGAGCAGTACTTC.

This clonotype was counted only a few times. The rearrangement joins TRBV15 to TRBJ2-7; 10 positions match TRBD1. V lost 3 bases to trimming and J lost 7 bases; unmatched junction nucleotides: 9. This CDR3 has 15 amino acids. The germline V gene has CDR1 LNHNV and CDR2 YYDKDF (reference sequence). The CDR3 loop reads CATSSTGTGAWEQYF. For the CDR3, the DNA is TGTGCCACCAGCAGCACCGGGACAGGGGCCTGGGAGCAGTACTTC.

V usage is TRBV2 and J usage is TRBJ2-1; either TRBD1 or TRBD2 may fit D (5 bases each). V lost 4 bases, J lost 8 bases, and 15 bases lay in between. The V gene's germline CDR1 is SNHLY and CDR2 FYNNEI. This CDR3 has 14 residues. CDR3 bases: TGTGCCAGCAGTGCTATCCTACCGGGACATGAGCAGTTCTTC. Translation gives CASSAILPGHEQFF.